This is a list of T cell receptor beta chains from one sample in a study of T cells in Graves' hyperthyroidism and ophthalmopathy. Using its own MiXCR run on the multiplex PCR reads, TCRdb lists one record per CDR3 protein. The sample has fewer than 700,000 distinct CDR3 sequences, roughly 16% seen once. The sequencing input was blood. Every receptor here comes from a woman younger than 45 with Graves' hyperthyroidism. Both conserved end residues are part of each CDR3. The D gene is left open where the match is weak. Size is omitted from some rows. Given values are once, few, many or a class for expanded clones.

j_gene | d_gene | abundance | v_gene | CDR3aa | CDR3nt
TRBJ2-7 | . | . | TRBV30 | CAWNLGQSNSGEQYF | TGTGCCTGGAACCTAGGACAGTCGAACTCCGGCGAGCAGTACTTC
TRBJ1-5 | . | few | TRBV4-2 | CASSQENDQPQHF | TGTGCCAGCAGCCAAGAAAATGATCAGCCCCAGCATTTT
TRBJ2-7 | TRBD2 | many | TRBV27 | CASSLDRLAASYEQYF | TGTGCCAGCAGTTTAGACAGACTAGCGGCCTCCTACGAGCAGTACTTC
TRBJ1-1 | . | few | TRBV5-5 | CASSILETEAFF | TGTGCCAGCAGCATCCTAGAGACTGAAGCTTTCTTT
TRBJ2-1 | . | few | TRBV5-1 | CASSLEGPHHNEQFF | TGCGCCAGCAGCTTGGAGGGGCCGCACCACAATGAGCAGTTCTTC
TRBJ1-5 | . | few | TRBV15 | CATDPGSYSNQPQHF | TGTGCCACCGACCCGGGGTCATATAGCAATCAGCCCCAGCATTTT
TRBJ1-1 | . | . | TRBV28 | CASSSKGRGRTEAFF | TGTGCCAGCAGTTCTAAAGGGAGAGGGCGCACTGAAGCTTTCTTT
TRBJ1-5 | . | few | TRBV6-1 | CASRDPGISNQPQHF | TGTGCCAGCAGAGACCCGGGAATCTCCAATCAGCCCCAGCATTTT
TRBJ2-7 | . | many | TRBV28 | CASQGRSSYEQYF | TGTGCCAGCCAAGGCAGGTCCTCCTACGAGCAGTACTTC
TRBJ2-5 | TRBD1 | many | TRBV7-2 | CASSKRRQGPETQYF | TGTGCCAGCAGCAAAAGAAGACAGGGACCGGAGACCCAGTACTTC
TRBJ2-1 | TRBD2 | . | TRBV9 | CASSATSGNFNEQFF | TGTGCCAGCAGCGCGACTAGCGGGAATTTCAATGAGCAGTTCTTC
TRBJ1-6 | . | few | TRBV18 | CASSPPNRYNSPLHF | TGTGCCAGCTCACCACCGAACAGATATAATTCACCCCTCCACTTT
TRBJ2-1 | TRBD2 | . | TRBV5-1 | CASSLESGRVDEQFF | TGCGCCAGCAGCTTGGAAAGCGGGAGAGTAGATGAGCAGTTCTTC
TRBJ2-6 | . | . | TRBV15 | CATSREGSSGANVLTF | TGTGCCACCAGCAGAGAAGGAAGCTCTGGGGCCAACGTCCTGACTTTC
TRBJ2-7 | TRBD2 | many | TRBV2 | CASSEKRGAYEQYF | TGTGCCAGCAGTGAAAAGCGGGGAGCCTACGAGCAGTACTTC
TRBJ2-7 | TRBD1 | . | TRBV12-3/TRBV12-4 | CASSPTSGQGIYEQYF | TGTGCCAGCAGTCCAACTTCGGGACAGGGGATCTACGAGCAGTACTTC
TRBJ2-1 | . | . | TRBV5-8 | CASAGRAYYNEQFF | TGTGCCAGCGCGGGCAGGGCTTACTACAATGAGCAGTTCTTC
TRBJ1-1 | . | . | TRBV11-2 | CASSLVSRQAFF | TGTGCCAGCAGCTTAGTCTCGCGCCAAGCTTTCTTT
TRBJ1-1 | . | many | TRBV30 | CAWKVDSEAFF | TGTGCCTGGAAAGTGGACAGTGAAGCTTTCTTT
TRBJ1-4 | . | few | TRBV2 | CASKDGVGEKLFF | TGTGCCAGTAAAGACGGAGTGGGAGAAAAACTGTTTTTT
TRBJ2-1 | TRBD2 | many | TRBV12-3/TRBV12-4 | CASSFRTSLEQFF | TGTGCCAGCAGTTTTCGGACTAGCCTTGAGCAGTTCTTC
TRBJ1-1 | . | many | TRBV19 | CASSIGGGRPNTEAFF | TGTGCCAGTAGTATAGGAGGGGGACGACCAAACACTGAAGCTTTCTTT
TRBJ2-1 | TRBD2 | many | TRBV5-6 | CASSLGLAGVEQFF | TGTGCCAGCAGCTTGGGACTAGCGGGAGTTGAGCAGTTCTTC
TRBJ1-3 | . | . | TRBV10-2 | CASNHRVGNTIYF | TGCGCCAGCAATCACAGGGTTGGAAACACCATATATTTT
TRBJ1-1 | . | . | TRBV13 | CASSLGLAGGTEAFF | TGTGCCAGCAGCTTAGGCCTGGCGGGAGGCACTGAAGCTTTCTTT
TRBJ2-3 | . | . | TRBV7-8 | CASSLGRRPSTDTQYF | TGTGCCAGCAGCTTAGGAAGACGCCCTAGCACAGATACGCAGTATTTT
TRBJ1-1 | TRBD1 | few | TRBV5-1 | CASSSRDRGPENTEAFF | TGCGCCAGCAGCTCCCGGGACAGGGGGCCGGAGAACACTGAAGCTTTCTTT
TRBJ1-2 | TRBD1 | many | TRBV3-1 | CASSPQRMWTGATGYTF | TGTGCCAGCAGCCCTCAGCGAATGTGGACAGGGGCGACTGGCTACACCTTC
TRBJ1-5 | . | few | TRBV27 | CASSATGSSNQPQHF | TGTGCCAGCAGTGCCACAGGGAGTAGCAATCAGCCCCAGCATTTT
TRBJ1-5 | . | . | TRBV24-1 | CATSDLWTYSNQPQHF | TGTGCCACCAGTGATTTATGGACTTATAGCAATCAGCCCCAGCATTTT
TRBJ1-2 | . | few | TRBV20-1 | CSASKRNYGYTF | TGCAGTGCTAGCAAGAGAAACTATGGCTACACCTTC
TRBJ1-4 | TRBD1 | few | TRBV4-2 | CASSQDVVGGIIGEKLFF | TGTGCCAGCAGCCAAGACGTAGTAGGGGGCATAATCGGTGAAAAACTGTTTTTT
TRBJ2-7 | . | . | TRBV9 | CASSVGGDTTYEQYF | TGTGCCAGCAGCGTAGGCGGGGACACCACCTACGAGCAGTACTTC
TRBJ2-5 | . | many | TRBV7-2 | CASSSVRGRETQYF | TGTGCCAGCAGCTCAGTGCGGGGTCGGGAGACCCAGTACTTC
TRBJ1-2 | . | many | TRBV5-1 | CASSPGTQGGYTF | TGCGCCAGCAGCCCCGGGACACAGGGCGGCTACACCTTC
TRBJ2-7 | TRBD1 | few | TRBV5-1 | CASSSGQVGTYEQYF | TGCGCCAGCAGCTCCGGACAGGTCGGAACCTACGAGCAGTACTTC
TRBJ2-7 | TRBD1 | few | TRBV19 | CASEPGQGSNEQYF | TGTGCCAGCGAACCGGGACAGGGAAGTAACGAGCAGTACTTC
TRBJ2-3 | TRBD1 | . | TRBV6-1 | CASSEGTGRNTQYF | TGTGCCAGCAGCGAGGGGACAGGGAGGAATACGCAGTATTTT
TRBJ2-1 | TRBD2 | . | TRBV7-3 | CASSRTGLAGSYNEQFF | TGTGCCAGCAGCCGTACGGGACTAGCGGGCTCCTACAATGAGCAGTTCTTC
TRBJ2-3 | TRBD2 | many | TRBV2 | CASSEGLAGDSDTQYF | TGTGCCAGCAGTGAAGGCCTAGCGGGGGACTCAGATACGCAGTATTTT
TRBJ2-2 | . | . | TRBV27 | CASRFAGFTGELFF | TGTGCCAGCAGATTCGCGGGGTTCACCGGGGAGCTGTTTTTT
TRBJ2-7 | TRBD2 | many | TRBV7-2 | CASSLGTSGIYEQYF | TGTGCCAGCAGCTTGGGGACTAGCGGTATCTACGAGCAGTACTTC
TRBJ2-7 | TRBD2 | many | TRBV6-5 | CASSYSAGEPYEQYF | TGTGCCAGCAGTTACTCGGCGGGAGAGCCCTACGAGCAGTACTTC
TRBJ1-1 | . | . | TRBV5-4 | CATQQLQGRPNTEAFF | TGTGCCACCCAGCAGCTCCAGGGGAGGCCGAACACTGAAGCTTTCTTT
TRBJ1-2 | . | . | TRBV19 | CASSMGYGGATYGYTF | TGTGCCAGTAGTATGGGCTACGGAGGGGCGACCTATGGCTACACCTTC
TRBJ2-1 | . | many | TRBV11-2 | CASSPIGAPWEQFF | TGTGCCAGCAGCCCGATAGGGGCTCCGTGGGAGCAGTTCTTC
TRBJ1-6 | . | few | TRBV7-2 | CASQLETENSPLHF | TGTGCCTCACAGCTTGAAACGGAGAATTCACCCCTCCACTTT
TRBJ2-3 | . | few | TRBV6-2/TRBV6-3 | CASSYSMTDTQYF | TGTGCCAGCAGTTACTCGATGACAGATACGCAGTATTTT
TRBJ2-5 | . | . | TRBV7-9 | CASSFWRLERETQYF | TGTGCCAGCAGCTTCTGGCGCCTCGAGCGAGAGACCCAGTACTTC
TRBJ2-5 | . | many | TRBV2 | CASSEGLAVETQYF | TGTGCCAGCAGTGAAGGCCTAGCTGTGGAGACCCAGTACTTC
TRBJ2-7 | . | many | TRBV20-1 | CSARDAAESSYEQYF | TGCAGTGCTAGAGATGCAGCTGAAAGCTCCTACGAGCAGTACTTC
TRBJ2-1 | TRBD2 | many | TRBV7-8 | CASVTLANNEQFF | TGTGCCAGCGTGACACTAGCGAACAATGAGCAGTTCTTC
TRBJ2-7 | . | many | TRBV28 | CASSLKVSVASNTYEQYF | TGTGCCAGCAGTTTAAAAGTTTCGGTGGCTAGCAACACCTACGAGCAGTACTTC
TRBJ2-3 | . | . | TRBV11-2 | CASSLVGSGTDTQYF | TGTGCCAGCAGCTTAGTCGGTAGCGGAACAGATACGCAGTATTTT
TRBJ1-6 | TRBD1 | few | TRBV27 | CASSSSGTGGFSSPPHF | TGTGCCAGCAGTTCCTCCGGGACAGGGGGATTTAGCTCACCCCCCCACTTT
TRBJ1-3 | . | . | TRBV9 | CASSVRRAGNTIYF | TGTGCCAGCAGCGTACGCAGGGCTGGAAACACCATATATTTT
TRBJ1-1 | . | many | TRBV7-8 | CASSLAGGHTEAFF | TGTGCCAGCAGCTTAGCTGGGGGGCACACTGAAGCTTTCTTT
TRBJ2-7 | TRBD2 | . | TRBV7-3 | CASSQEGLAGIYEQYF | TGTGCCAGCAGCCAAGAAGGACTAGCGGGCATCTACGAGCAGTACTTC